The entry below gives a single T cell receptor (beta chain) sequence along with its context. Here immunoSEQ multiplex PCR was the method, and the copy in TCRdb shows in-frame clones only, minus some. Among 250,000 or so clones listed, about 83% were seen once. The sample belongs to a study of blood T cell repertoires in COVID-19. Study details: Samples came from the United States, Italy and Spain, spanning acute and convalescent COVID-19.

This CDR3 comprises 16 residues. V lost 4 bases and J lost 5; bases outside the gene matches: 10. Per the germline V gene, CDR1 is LNHNV and CDR2 is YYDKDF (reference sequence). Those enrolled, adults aged 18 to 89 years, came from 20 to 25 US areas. Clinical histories supplied by participants themselves formed the basis of cohort assignment. The sequence derives from a woman between 40 and 50 years old who had been exposed to COVID-19. The material sequenced was PBMCs or T cells enriched from blood (not recorded which). The chain uses TRBV15 and TRBJ1-4, with 7 bases aligning to TRBD1. The CDR3 DNA sequence: TGTGCCACCAGCAAACGATCGGGGACAGTAAATGAAAAACTGTTTTTT. Protein sequence: CATSKRSGTVNEKLFF.